The 15 T cell receptor beta chains listed next were all sequenced from one sample in a study of technical replicates of blood from several donors. Profiling relied on immunoSEQ multiplex PCR, and the TCRdb table lists in-frame clones only, not all of them. The repertoire has about 100,000 clones, around 96% of them found once; the top ten carry roughly 0.21%. Sequencing used T cells isolated from PBMCs. These receptors all stem from a human donor in good health.

The chain has TRBV6-4 and TRBJ2-4; tentative D call: TRBD2 (5 bases). The germline V gene has CDR1 MRHNA and CDR2 SNTAGT. The CDR3 is 13 amino acids. Trimming left V 6 bases short and J 5 bases short, with 11 bases between. CDR3: CASRRLAQNIQYF. The CDR3 region has the DNA TGTGCCAGCAGAAGGCTAGCTCAAAACATTCAGTACTTC.

This clone was observed a handful of times. V gene TRBV15 combines with J gene TRBJ1-1, with a weak D call TRBD1 (6 bases). In germline, CDR1 is LNHNV, CDR2 YYDKDF (reference sequence). The CDR3 extends over 16 amino acids. The germline V and J ends were trimmed by 0 bases and 4 bases, with 15 bases remaining between them. As DNA, the CDR3 is TGTGCCACCAGCAGAGAACAGGGATCGTGGAGCACTGAAGCTTTCTTT. Its protein product is CATSREQGSWSTEAFF.

The chain has TRBV7-2 and TRBJ2-5; 10 bases are a match to TRBD2. Germline V lookup: CDR1 SGHTA, CDR2 FQGNSA. The CDR3 runs to 19 residues. V lost 3 bases to trimming and J lost 4 bases; unmatched junction nucleotides: 17. In nucleotides, the CDR3 is TGTGCCAGCAGCTTTGGGCGAAGCGGGGGGGCCGCGTGGCGAGAGACCCAGTACTTC. Its protein is CASSFGRSGGAAWRETQYF.

This clone was seen a single time. The chain joins TRBV6-5 to TRBJ2-1, with D maybe TRBD1 (6 bases). Trimming shortened V by 2 bases and J by 5 bases, and 16 bases separated the two germline ends. This CDR3 contains 16 residues. CDR1 is MNHEY, CDR2 SVGAGI, per germline. For the CDR3, the DNA is TGTGCCAGCAGTTACGGTCCTTCGCCAGGGGACAATGAGCAGTTCTTC. Translating it yields CASSYGPSPGDNEQFF.

CDR3 in amino acids: CASSPSGSIYEQYF. The CDR3, as DNA: TGTGCCAGCAGTCCTAGCGGGAGTATCTACGAGCAGTACTTC. The J gene is TRBJ2-7, the V gene TRBV28; TRBD2 agrees at 10 bases. Trimming at V came to 5 bases and at J to 3 bases, leaving 4 bases not matched to a gene. The CDR3 has 14 amino acids. The V gene's germline CDR1 is MDHEN and CDR2 SYDVKM.

This chain links TRBV7-7 with TRBJ2-7; perhaps TRBD1 as D (6 bases). Per germline, CDR1 SSHAT and CDR2 FNYEAQ (reference sequence). The V end was cut by 0 bases, the J end by 7 bases, with 10 bases between. This CDR3 is built from 13 residues. The DNA of the CDR3 is TGTGCCAGCAGCTTAGCGGGGGCGCTGGAGCAGTACTTC. This sequence encodes CASSLAGALEQYF.

V usage is TRBV4-1 and J usage is TRBJ1-1, with TRBD1 as a possible D gene (6 bases). From germline, CDR1 is MGHRA and CDR2 YSYEKL. The CDR3 spans 14 residues. V was clipped by 4 bases and J by 2 bases, with 11 bases between them. The CDR3 sequence is CASSPGGGNTEAFF. The CDR3 coding sequence is TGCGCCAGCAGCCCGGGAGGGGGTAACACTGAAGCTTTCTTT.

The rearrangement uses TRBV5-8 and TRBJ2-7, with 8 bases aligning to TRBD1. The V gene's germline CDR1 is SGHTS and CDR2 YDEGEE. This CDR3 comprises 14 residues. J gave up 2 bases and V 4 bases, and 5 bases lay outside the gene matches. The chain's CDR3 is CASSRTGTAYEQYF. The CDR3 coding sequence is TGTGCCAGCAGCCGGACAGGGACCGCCTACGAGCAGTACTTC. Combining the CDR3 with reference TRBV5-8 and TRBJ2-7 gives the whole variable domain EAGVTQSPTHLIKTRGQQATLRCSPISGHTSVYWYQQALGLGLQFLLWYDEGEERNRGNFPPRFSGRQFPNYSSELNVNALELEDSALYLCASSRTGTAYEQYFGPGTRLTVT.

This clone was detected only a few times. The genes are TRBV4-1 and TRBJ1-1; D possibly corresponds to TRBD1 (6 bases). This CDR3 is 15 amino acids long. V dropped 4 bases and J dropped 1 base, with 13 bases sitting between them. In germline, CDR1 is MGHRA, CDR2 YSYEKL. The DNA of the CDR3 is TGCGCCAGCAGCCCGCGTTGGGACAAGAACACTGAAGCTTTCTTT. Its translation: CASSPRWDKNTEAFF.

This chain links TRBV10-2 with TRBJ2-5; 7 bases line up with TRBD2. CDR1 WSHSY and CDR2 SAAADI come from the germline V gene. The CDR3 totals 16 residues. V shed 2 bases and J 5 bases; nucleotides not matched to a gene: 11. In DNA form, the CDR3 reads TGCGCCAGCAGTGAGGGGGCGGGAGTGGTATTCGAGACCCAGTACTTC. It translates to CASSEGAGVVFETQYF.

The genes are TRBV7-9 and TRBJ2-7, with a tentative D call TRBD2 (5 bases). The V and J ends lost 5 bases and 3 bases respectively, with 14 bases between them. CDR3 length: 14 amino acids. Germline V CDR1 and CDR2: SEHNR, FQNEAQ (reference sequence). CDR3 amino acids: CASSPAGRGYEQYF. The CDR3 DNA sequence: TGTGCCAGCAGCCCAGCCGGACGGGGCTACGAGCAGTACTTC.

In its sample, this clone was seen a few times. The chain employs TRBV28 and TRBJ1-5; D not resolved. The germline V and J ends were trimmed by 7 bases and 3 bases, with 19 bases remaining between them. Germline V gene lookup returns CDR1 MDHEN and CDR2 SYDVKM. The CDR3 spans 16 residues. The CDR3 DNA is TGTGCCAGCACCGTTGGAGGTTTCCCCTTCAATCAGCCCCAGCATTTT. It encodes CASTVGGFPFNQPQHF.

This chain connects TRBV5-1 to TRBJ2-7, with a possible D match to TRBD2 (5 bases). V lost 4 bases to trimming and J lost 0 bases, with 17 bases between them. Germline V gene sequence: CDR1 SGHRS, CDR2 YFSETQ. The CDR3 is 16 amino acids. Written as DNA, the CDR3 is TGCGCCAGCAGCCCCCAAACGGACTGGAGCTCCTACGAGCAGTACTTC. Its protein product is CASSPQTDWSSYEQYF. Complete variable domain (other parts from reference TRBV5-1 and TRBJ2-7): KAGVTQTPRYLIKTRGQQVTLSCSPISGHRSVSWYQQTPGQGLQFLFEYFSETQRNKGNFPGRFSGRQFSNSRSEMNVSTLELGDSALYLCASSPQTDWSSYEQYFGPGTRLTVT.

The gene calls are TRBV6-4 and TRBJ1-2; 7 nucleotides align to TRBD1. CDR3 length equals 15 residues. The trim removed 0 bases at V and 4 bases at J, leaving 5 bases unmatched. The germline CDR1 and CDR2 sequences are MRHNA and SNTAGT. The CDR3 loop is CASSDSSGGIYGYTF. CDR3 DNA sequence: TGTGCCAGCAGTGACTCTTCAGGGGGGATCTATGGCTACACCTTC.

The gene calls are TRBV7-9 and TRBJ2-3, with 7 bases matching TRBD1. The CDR3 extends over 16 amino acids. Trimming removed 3 bases from V and 3 bases from J; junction bases left unmatched: 9. CDR1 and CDR2 (germline): SEHNR, FQNEAQ (reference sequence). The CDR3 nucleotides read TGTGCCAGCAGCTTCTCGGGGACAGTTCCTACAGATACGCAGTATTTT. Residues: CASSFSGTVPTDTQYF.